These T cell receptor beta chains were read from a single sample in a study of blood T cell repertoires in COVID-19. TCRdb keeps only in-frame clones here, not all; method: immunoSEQ multiplex PCR. Here the sample spans about 71,000 clones, 85% to 90% being singletons. The sequenced material came from peripheral blood. The source of these receptors is a man aged 50 to 59 with active COVID-19. CDR3s leave out the opening cysteine and the closing phenylalanine or tryptophan. A D gene is named only where the DNA matches it firmly.

v_gene	d_gene	j_gene	CDR3aa
TRBV6-5	TRBD1	TRBJ1-1	ASSLYRGIMNTEAF
TRBV9	-	TRBJ2-3	ASSQHSGADTQY
TRBV6-6	-	TRBJ1-6	ASSYGPGGSSPLH
TRBV2	TRBD1	TRBJ2-5	ASDRDTETQY
TRBV24-1	-	TRBJ2-5	ATSTPGLRETQY
TRBV7-9	-	TRBJ2-7	ASSFTGYGGEQY
TRBV7-2	-	TRBJ1-2	ASSRSTQGASVTYYGYT
TRBV6-1	-	TRBJ2-4	ASSESGGSKNIQY
TRBV18	-	TRBJ1-6	ASSLSYNSPLH
TRBV5-6	-	TRBJ1-2	ASSLGPGGEPVGYT
TRBV5-1	TRBD2	TRBJ2-1	ASSFGLAGGRAGDNEQF
TRBV28	TRBD2	TRBJ2-7	ASSLWAGTSGQGEQY
TRBV3-1/TRBV3-2	-	TRBJ1-2	ASSQGHRGRIYGYT
TRBV7-2	TRBD2	TRBJ2-5	ASSLEASGQETQY
TRBV11-2	-	TRBJ2-7	ASSQATVGS
TRBV5-1	-	TRBJ2-7	ASSLEPPTYEQY
TRBV5-1	TRBD1	TRBJ1-2	ASSLTPGQANYGYT
TRBV11-3	-	TRBJ2-5	ASSRKGGSETQY
TRBV2	-	TRBJ1-5	ATRDKSNQPQH
TRBV5-1	-	TRBJ1-4	ASRTGWAGGEKLF
TRBV6-2/TRBV6-3	-	TRBJ1-1	ASSRRAEAF
TRBV9	TRBD1	TRBJ1-1	ASSVAGTGGSGAF
TRBV9	-	TRBJ1-1	ASSYAGTNTEAF
TRBV2	TRBD2	TRBJ2-3	ASSDTSGTDTQY
TRBV18	TRBD1	TRBJ2-1	ASSSGTGGYNEQF
TRBV5-1	TRBD2	TRBJ2-5	ASSSGGPETQY
TRBV11-2	-	TRBJ1-1	ASSPGYTEAF
TRBV5-1	-	TRBJ2-5	ASSPPGETQY
TRBV29-1	TRBD1	TRBJ1-2	SVGGQATSNYGYT
TRBV7-9	-	TRBJ1-2	ASRLMGPREEGYT
TRBV19	TRBD1	TRBJ1-4	ASREAGGHEKLF
TRBV5-1	-	TRBJ1-1	ASSLATSGMTEAF
TRBV2	-	TRBJ1-6	ASSESRVGNSPLH
TRBV7-3	TRBD1	TRBJ2-1	ASSYTGANNEQF
TRBV7-7	-	TRBJ2-2	ASSLALNTGELF
TRBV7-8	-	TRBJ1-1	ASSPLRNTEAF
TRBV27	-	TRBJ1-4	ASSLSFRGATNEKLF
TRBV6-1	-	TRBJ1-2	ASSERSRGSGYT
TRBV7-2	-	TRBJ1-3	ASSPGSSGNTIY
TRBV19	TRBD1	TRBJ1-2	ASRADRDYGYT
TRBV20-1	TRBD1	TRBJ1-1	SASPGTGSSTEAF
TRBV19	-	TRBJ2-3	ASSIDYGDTQY
TRBV2	TRBD2	TRBJ2-1	ASRLTLAGGYNEQF
TRBV6-1	TRBD1	TRBJ1-4	ASSETQGFQEKLF
TRBV27	-	TRBJ2-2	ASSRDRINTGELF
TRBV5-4	-	TRBJ2-5	ASSSTVAQETQY
TRBV19	-	TRBJ2-2	ASKEGAGLTGELF
TRBV28	-	TRBJ1-5	ASSFQDSYQPQH